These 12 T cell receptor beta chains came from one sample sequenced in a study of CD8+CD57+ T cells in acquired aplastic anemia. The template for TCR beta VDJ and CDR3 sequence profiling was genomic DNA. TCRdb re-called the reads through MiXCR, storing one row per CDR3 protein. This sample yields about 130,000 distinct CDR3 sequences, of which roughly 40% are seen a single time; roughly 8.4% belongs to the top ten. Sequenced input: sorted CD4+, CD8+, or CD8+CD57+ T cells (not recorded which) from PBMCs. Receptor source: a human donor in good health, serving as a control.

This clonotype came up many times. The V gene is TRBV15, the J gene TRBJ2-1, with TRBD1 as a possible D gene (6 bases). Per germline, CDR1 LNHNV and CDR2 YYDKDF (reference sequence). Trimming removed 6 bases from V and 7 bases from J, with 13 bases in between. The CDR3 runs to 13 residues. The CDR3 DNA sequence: TGTGCCACCAGGGACGACAGGCATAATGAGCAGTTCTTC. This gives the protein CATRDDRHNEQFF.

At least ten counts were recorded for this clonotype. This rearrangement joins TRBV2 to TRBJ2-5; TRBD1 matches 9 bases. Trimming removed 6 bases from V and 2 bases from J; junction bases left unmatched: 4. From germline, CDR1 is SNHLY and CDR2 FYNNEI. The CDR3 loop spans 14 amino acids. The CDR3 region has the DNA TGTGCCAGCAGATGGACAGGGGTACAAGAGACCCAGTACTTC. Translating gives CASRWTGVQETQYF.

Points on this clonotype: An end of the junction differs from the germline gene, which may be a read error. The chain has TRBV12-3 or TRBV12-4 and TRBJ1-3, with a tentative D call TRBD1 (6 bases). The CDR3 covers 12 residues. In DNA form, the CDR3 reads TGTGCCAGCAGTTTGACAGGAACCACCATATATTTT. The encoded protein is CASSLTGTTIYF.

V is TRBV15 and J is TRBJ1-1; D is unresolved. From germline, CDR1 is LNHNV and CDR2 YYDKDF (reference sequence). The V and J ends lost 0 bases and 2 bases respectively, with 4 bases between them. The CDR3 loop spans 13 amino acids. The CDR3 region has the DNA TGTGCCACCAGCAGAGAGGGTAACACTGAAGCTTTCTTT. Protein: CATSREGNTEAFF. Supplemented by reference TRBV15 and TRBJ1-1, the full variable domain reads DAMVIQNPRYQVTQFGKPVTLSCSQTLNHNVMYWYQQKSSQAPKLLFHYYDKDFNNEADTPDNFQSRRPNTSFCFLDIRSPGLGDTAMYLCATSREGNTEAFFGQGTRLTVV.

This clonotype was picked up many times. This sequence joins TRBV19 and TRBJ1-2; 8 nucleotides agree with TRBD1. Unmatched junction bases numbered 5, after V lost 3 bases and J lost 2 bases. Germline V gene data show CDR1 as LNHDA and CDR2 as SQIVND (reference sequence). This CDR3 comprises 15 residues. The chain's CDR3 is CASSISGTGNYGYTF. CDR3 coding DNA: TGTGCCAGTAGTATTTCCGGGACAGGAAACTATGGCTACACCTTC.

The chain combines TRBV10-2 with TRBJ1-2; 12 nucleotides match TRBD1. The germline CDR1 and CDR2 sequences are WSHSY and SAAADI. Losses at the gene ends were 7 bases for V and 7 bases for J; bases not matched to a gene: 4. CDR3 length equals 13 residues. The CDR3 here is CASTGQGAGGYTF. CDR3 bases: TGCGCCAGCACGGGACAGGGGGCCGGTGGCTACACCTTC.

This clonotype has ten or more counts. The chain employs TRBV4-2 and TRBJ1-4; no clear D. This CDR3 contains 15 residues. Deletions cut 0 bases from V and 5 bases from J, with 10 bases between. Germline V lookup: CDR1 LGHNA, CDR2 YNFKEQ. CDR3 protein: CASSQDRTANEKLFF. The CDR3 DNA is TGTGCCAGCAGCCAAGATCGGACGGCGAATGAAAAACTGTTTTTT.

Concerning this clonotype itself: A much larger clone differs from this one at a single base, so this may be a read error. The CDR3 is CASSLYVRQNTEAFF. The CDR3, as DNA: TGTGCCAGCAGCCTGTACGTGAGACAGAACACTGAAGCTTTCTTT. The rearrangement joins TRBV9 to TRBJ1-1; D unresolved. The ends were cut back, 4 bases at V and 1 base at J, with 14 bases in the middle. The CDR3 length is 15 residues. CDR1 SGDLS and CDR2 YYNGEE come from the germline V gene.

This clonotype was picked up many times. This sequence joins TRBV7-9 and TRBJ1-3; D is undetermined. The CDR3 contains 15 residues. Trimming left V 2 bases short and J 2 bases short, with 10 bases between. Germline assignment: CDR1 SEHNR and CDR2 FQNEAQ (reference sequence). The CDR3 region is CASSLQKNPGNTIYF. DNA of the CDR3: TGTGCCAGCAGCTTACAGAAAAACCCTGGAAACACCATATATTTT. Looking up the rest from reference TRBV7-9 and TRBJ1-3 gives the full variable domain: DTGVSQNPRHKITKRGQNVTFRCDPISEHNRLYWYRQTLGQGPEFLTYFQNEAQLEKSRLLSDRFSAERPKGSFSTLEIQRTEQGDSAMYLCASSLQKNPGNTIYFGEGSWLTVV.

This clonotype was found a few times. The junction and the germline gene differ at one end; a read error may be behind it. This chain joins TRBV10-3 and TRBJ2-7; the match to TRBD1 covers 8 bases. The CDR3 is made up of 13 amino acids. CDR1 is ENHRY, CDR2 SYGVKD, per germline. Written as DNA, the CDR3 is TGTGCCAGCAGTTTACAGGGGGCCTACGAGCAGTACTTC. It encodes CASSLQGAYEQYF.

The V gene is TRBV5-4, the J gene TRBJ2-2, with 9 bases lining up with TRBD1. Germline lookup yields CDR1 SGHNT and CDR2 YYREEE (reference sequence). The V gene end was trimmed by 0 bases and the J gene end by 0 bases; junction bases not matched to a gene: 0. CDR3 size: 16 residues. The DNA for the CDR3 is TGTGCCAGCAGCTTGGGACAGGGGGCGAACACCGGGGAGCTGTTTTTT. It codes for CASSLGQGANTGELFF.

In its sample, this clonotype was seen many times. The chain's CDR3 is CSASGFPQGVEQFF. Written as DNA, the CDR3 is TGCAGTGCTAGCGGCTTTCCCCAGGGTGTTGAGCAGTTCTTC. The chain is built from TRBV20-1 and TRBJ2-1; D perhaps matches TRBD1 (5 bases). Germline assignment: CDR1 DFQATT and CDR2 SNEGSKA (reference sequence). V was clipped by 3 bases and J by 9 bases, with 18 bases between them. The CDR3 extends over 14 amino acids.